The present T cell receptor beta chain was sequenced within a study of T cells in Graves' hyperthyroidism and ophthalmopathy. Study results and caveats: By a 13 V-J model, ophthalmopathy was set apart from stable hyperthyroidism.

This clonotype has only a few counts. Its antigen is unknown. From RNA transcripts, TCR beta CDR3 regions were amplified. First-round RT-PCR targeting the TCR CDR3 was performed with the HTBI primer set. Each CDR3 protein gets one entry after TCRdb re-called the multiplex PCR reads with MiXCR. The sample shows approximately 710,000 distinct CDR3 sequences, 15% to 20% of them seen only once. Lactation, pregnancy, other autoimmune disease or uncontrolled infection led to exclusion of patients. This CDR3 is built from 14 residues. Unmatched junction bases numbered 4, after V lost 3 bases and J lost 12 bases. CDR1 is SGHVS and CDR2 is FQNEAQ in the germline V gene.

This TCR was sampled from a man aged 50 to 59 with Graves' hyperthyroidism. This chain joins TRBV7-8 and TRBJ2-4, with 14 positions matching TRBD2. The source material was blood. The CDR3 protein is CASSFGTSGRNQYF. The CDR3 region has the DNA TGTGCCAGCAGCTTCGGGACTAGCGGGAGAAATCAGTACTTC.